These 5 T cell receptor beta chains share one sample of origin, sequenced in a study of shared clonotypes between healthy human individuals. TCRdb keeps only in-frame clones here, not all; method: immunoSEQ multiplex PCR. The sample lists some 1.5 million clones, 98% seen once, with approximately 0.45% in the top ten. Source material: naive CD4+ T cells sorted from blood. The subset was: CD45RA+ positively selected. The source is a man aged 30 to 39 in good health.

V gene TRBV5-1 combines with J gene TRBJ2-5; TRBD1 agrees at 9 bases. CDR1 and CDR2 from the germline V gene are SGHRS and YFSETQ. With 2 bases clipped from V and 5 bases from J, the junction kept 4 bases outside the gene matches. CDR3 length: 14 residues. The CDR3 loop reads CASSFTGGGETQYF. The CDR3 nucleotides read TGCGCCAGCAGCTTCACAGGGGGCGGCGAGACCCAGTACTTC.

This chain connects TRBV19 to TRBJ1-5, with 8 bases aligning to TRBD1. CDR3 length: 17 residues. The germline CDR1 and CDR2 sequences are LNHDA and SQIVND (reference sequence). J gave up 2 bases and V 1 base, and 7 bases lay outside the gene matches. The CDR3 bases are TGTGCCAGTAGTATAGTCCCTTCGACAGGGGGCAATCAGCCCCAGCATTTT. Translation: CASSIVPSTGGNQPQHF.

The V and J genes are TRBV10-1 and TRBJ1-2; D unclear. V was trimmed by 6 bases and J by 5 bases, leaving 13 bases between them. CDR1 is WNHNN, CDR2 SYGVQD, per germline (reference sequence). This CDR3 has 13 amino acids. The CDR3 protein is CASSNLPGYGYTF. CDR3 in DNA: TGCGCCAGCAGCAATTTACCGGGGTATGGCTACACCTTC.

The J gene is TRBJ2-3, the V gene TRBV25-1, with 10 bases that match TRBD2. The CDR3 covers 16 residues. Germline trimming cut 1 base from V and 5 bases from J; bases unmatched to any gene: 6. Per the germline V gene, CDR1 is MGHDK and CDR2 is SYGVNS. The CDR3 is CASSEWPAGGVDTQYF. The CDR3 DNA follows: TGTGCCAGCAGTGAATGGCCAGCGGGAGGGGTAGATACGCAGTATTTT.

This clone was detected once. The chain recombines TRBV29-1 with TRBJ2-1, with D tentatively TRBD2 (6 bases). Germline values: CDR1 SQVTM, CDR2 ANQGSEA. V dropped 3 bases and J dropped 0 bases, with 18 bases sitting between them. This CDR3 is 17 amino acids long. The DNA of the CDR3 is TGCAGCGTTGAGGCCAGGGCCGGGGGTAGCTCCTACAATGAGCAGTTCTTC. Translation gives CSVEARAGGSSYNEQFF.